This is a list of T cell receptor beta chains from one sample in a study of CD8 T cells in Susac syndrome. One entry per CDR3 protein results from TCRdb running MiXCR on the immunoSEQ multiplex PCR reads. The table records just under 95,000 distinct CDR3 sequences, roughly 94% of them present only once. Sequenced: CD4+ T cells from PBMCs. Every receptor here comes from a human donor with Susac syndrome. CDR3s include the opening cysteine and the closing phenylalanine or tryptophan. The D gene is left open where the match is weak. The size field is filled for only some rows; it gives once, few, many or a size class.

cdr3_aa: CASSLATFKRQFF
cdr3_nt: TGTGCCAGCAGCTTGGCGACATTCAAAAGGCAGTTCTTC
j_call: TRBJ2-1
d_call: .
v_call: TRBV5-4
clone_size: .

cdr3_aa: CSASITSHGELFF
cdr3_nt: TGCAGTGCTAGTATTACTAGCCACGGGGAGCTGTTTTTT
j_call: TRBJ2-2
d_call: .
v_call: TRBV20-1
clone_size: .

cdr3_aa: CASSFLPRTLEEKLFF
cdr3_nt: TGTGCCAGCAGCTTCCTCCCGAGGACTTTGGAGGAAAAACTGTTTTTT
j_call: TRBJ1-4
d_call: .
v_call: TRBV7-9
clone_size: .

cdr3_aa: CASSPAGGNQPQHF
cdr3_nt: TGTGCCAGCAGTCCTGCAGGGGGCAATCAGCCCCAGCATTTT
j_call: TRBJ1-5
d_call: .
v_call: TRBV12-3/TRBV12-4
clone_size: .

cdr3_aa: CSAEVTGGTDTQYF
cdr3_nt: TGCAGCGCTGAGGTAACAGGGGGCACAGATACGCAGTATTTT
j_call: TRBJ2-3
d_call: TRBD1
v_call: TRBV29-1
clone_size: .

cdr3_aa: CSARDRQGAVATNEKLFF
cdr3_nt: TGCAGTGCTAGAGATCGACAGGGGGCCGTCGCAACTAATGAAAAACTGTTTTTT
j_call: TRBJ1-4
d_call: TRBD1
v_call: TRBV20-1
clone_size: once

cdr3_aa: CSVEGSYGYTF
cdr3_nt: TGCAGCGTTGAGGGCTCCTATGGCTACACCTTC
j_call: TRBJ1-2
d_call: .
v_call: TRBV29-1
clone_size: .

cdr3_aa: CASGRTEYEQYF
cdr3_nt: TGTGCCAGCGGGCGCACCGAGTACGAGCAGTACTTC
j_call: TRBJ2-7
d_call: .
v_call: TRBV9
clone_size: once

cdr3_aa: CSAREVPLYEQYF
cdr3_nt: TGCAGTGCTAGAGAAGTACCACTATACGAGCAGTACTTC
j_call: TRBJ2-7
d_call: .
v_call: TRBV20-1
clone_size: .

cdr3_aa: CASSIDQGPTDTQYF
cdr3_nt: TGTGCCAGTAGTATAGATCAGGGCCCCACAGATACGCAGTATTTT
j_call: TRBJ2-3
d_call: .
v_call: TRBV19
clone_size: .

cdr3_aa: CASSSRRGVIGTQYF
cdr3_nt: TGTGCCAGCAGTTCCCGCCGGGGAGTTATTGGGACCCAGTACTTC
j_call: TRBJ2-5
d_call: .
v_call: TRBV12-3/TRBV12-4
clone_size: .

cdr3_aa: CSFKEGNTEAFF
cdr3_nt: TGCAGCTTCAAGGAGGGGAACACTGAAGCTTTCTTT
j_call: TRBJ1-1
d_call: .
v_call: TRBV29-1
clone_size: .

cdr3_aa: CASTLLQGAGYGYTF
cdr3_nt: TGTGCCAGCACCCTCCTACAGGGGGCTGGATATGGCTACACCTTC
j_call: TRBJ1-2
d_call: TRBD1
v_call: TRBV12-3/TRBV12-4
clone_size: .

cdr3_aa: CATSRVGRANEKLFF
cdr3_nt: TGTGCCACCAGCAGAGTTGGACGGGCTAATGAAAAACTGTTTTTT
j_call: TRBJ1-4
d_call: .
v_call: TRBV15
clone_size: .

cdr3_aa: CASSAETGQSDTQYF
cdr3_nt: TGTGCCAGCAGTGCTGAGACAGGGCAATCAGATACGCAGTATTTT
j_call: TRBJ2-3
d_call: TRBD1
v_call: TRBV6-4
clone_size: once

cdr3_aa: CSAPQGLTYEQYF
cdr3_nt: TGCAGTGCTCCACAGGGGCTAACCTACGAGCAGTACTTC
j_call: TRBJ2-7
d_call: TRBD1
v_call: TRBV20-1
clone_size: few

cdr3_aa: CASSPTLGTQYF
cdr3_nt: TGTGCCAGCAGTCCTACGTTGGGGACCCAGTACTTC
j_call: TRBJ2-5
d_call: .
v_call: TRBV3-1
clone_size: .

cdr3_aa: CASSSLTGGENNEQFF
cdr3_nt: TGTGCCAGCAGTTCGCTAACCGGGGGGGAGAACAATGAGCAGTTCTTC
j_call: TRBJ2-1
d_call: TRBD2
v_call: TRBV7-9
clone_size: .

cdr3_aa: CASSQVGNTGELFF
cdr3_nt: TGTGCCAGCAGCCAAGTTGGCAACACCGGGGAGCTGTTTTTT
j_call: TRBJ2-2
d_call: .
v_call: TRBV4-2
clone_size: .

cdr3_aa: CAWSGRVNQPQHF
cdr3_nt: TGTGCCTGGAGTGGCAGGGTCAATCAGCCCCAGCATTTT
j_call: TRBJ1-5
d_call: .
v_call: TRBV30
clone_size: once

cdr3_aa: CASIGTGTEAFF
cdr3_nt: TGTGCCAGTATCGGTACCGGCACTGAAGCTTTCTTT
j_call: TRBJ1-1
d_call: .
v_call: TRBV19
clone_size: .

cdr3_aa: CASSTGLANLDYNEQFF
cdr3_nt: TGTGCCAGCAGTACTGGACTAGCTAACTTGGACTACAATGAGCAGTTCTTC
j_call: TRBJ2-1
d_call: TRBD2
v_call: TRBV3-1
clone_size: .

cdr3_aa: CASSLAQGDAEQYF
cdr3_nt: TGCGCCAGCAGCTTGGCACAGGGGGATGCCGAGCAGTACTTC
j_call: TRBJ2-7
d_call: TRBD1
v_call: TRBV5-1
clone_size: .

cdr3_aa: CAWRGGDNQPQHF
cdr3_nt: TGTGCCTGGAGGGGTGGGGACAATCAGCCCCAGCATTTT
j_call: TRBJ1-5
d_call: .
v_call: TRBV30
clone_size: .

cdr3_aa: CATSGRDRGYNEQFF
cdr3_nt: TGTGCCACCAGTGGTCGGGACAGGGGCTACAATGAGCAGTTCTTC
j_call: TRBJ2-1
d_call: TRBD1
v_call: TRBV24-1
clone_size: .

cdr3_aa: CASINMGEGETQYF
cdr3_nt: TGTGCCAGCATTAACATGGGGGAAGGAGAGACCCAGTACTTC
j_call: TRBJ2-5
d_call: .
v_call: TRBV28
clone_size: .

cdr3_aa: CATSGPAGKPWTGELFF
cdr3_nt: TGTGCCACCAGCGGCCCAGCGGGGAAGCCGTGGACCGGGGAGCTGTTTTTT
j_call: TRBJ2-2
d_call: TRBD2
v_call: TRBV15
clone_size: .

cdr3_aa: CASRPGLRGGYGYTF
cdr3_nt: TGTGCCAGCAGGCCGGGACTCCGAGGAGGCTATGGCTACACCTTC
j_call: TRBJ1-2
d_call: .
v_call: TRBV11-2
clone_size: .

cdr3_aa: CASSLLGGQETQYF
cdr3_nt: TGTGCCAGCAGCCTCCTGGGGGGCCAAGAGACCCAGTACTTC
j_call: TRBJ2-5
d_call: .
v_call: TRBV7-3
clone_size: .

cdr3_aa: CATSDWRGSNTGELFF
cdr3_nt: TGTGCCACCAGTGATTGGAGGGGTTCGAACACCGGGGAGCTGTTTTTT
j_call: TRBJ2-2
d_call: .
v_call: TRBV24-1
clone_size: .

cdr3_aa: CASSLEGRGAETQYF
cdr3_nt: TGTGCCAGCAGCTTAGAAGGGAGGGGAGCAGAGACCCAGTACTTC
j_call: TRBJ2-5
d_call: TRBD2
v_call: TRBV7-2
clone_size: .

cdr3_aa: CASSHRTVGYTF
cdr3_nt: TGTGCCAGCAGTCACCGCACGGTTGGCTACACCTTC
j_call: TRBJ1-2
d_call: .
v_call: TRBV6-5
clone_size: .

cdr3_aa: CASSRDREGFYTF
cdr3_nt: TGTGCCAGCAGCCGCGACAGGGAGGGGTTCTACACCTTC
j_call: TRBJ1-2
d_call: TRBD1
v_call: TRBV7-2
clone_size: .

cdr3_aa: CASSFLAGPYEQYF
cdr3_nt: TGTGCCAGCAGTTTCTTAGCGGGGCCCTACGAGCAGTACTTC
j_call: TRBJ2-7
d_call: TRBD2
v_call: TRBV12-3/TRBV12-4
clone_size: once

cdr3_aa: CAWSVGAGTQYF
cdr3_nt: TGTGCCTGGAGTGTAGGGGCTGGGACGCAGTATTTT
j_call: TRBJ2-3
d_call: .
v_call: TRBV30
clone_size: .

cdr3_aa: CASSSGTRDDTQYF
cdr3_nt: TGCGCCAGCAGCTCCGGGACCCGGGATGATACGCAGTATTTT
j_call: TRBJ2-3
d_call: .
v_call: TRBV5-1
clone_size: .

cdr3_aa: CASSMRRLAGGLTDTQYF
cdr3_nt: TGTGCCAGCAGCATGAGAAGACTAGCGGGGGGGCTCACAGATACGCAGTATTTT
j_call: TRBJ2-3
d_call: TRBD2
v_call: TRBV12-3/TRBV12-4
clone_size: .

cdr3_aa: CASSLGLAGNTGELFF
cdr3_nt: TGTGCCAGCAGCTTAGGCCTAGCGGGGAACACCGGGGAGCTGTTTTTT
j_call: TRBJ2-2
d_call: TRBD2
v_call: TRBV7-8
clone_size: few

cdr3_aa: CSAPAPGAYEQYF
cdr3_nt: TGCAGTGCCCCGGCGCCAGGGGCCTACGAGCAGTACTTC
j_call: TRBJ2-7
d_call: .
v_call: TRBV20-1
clone_size: .

cdr3_aa: CASSYDRGDEQYF
cdr3_nt: TGTGCCAGCAGCTACGACAGGGGGGACGAGCAGTACTTC
j_call: TRBJ2-7
d_call: TRBD1
v_call: TRBV7-2
clone_size: .

cdr3_aa: CAWNGGPQETQYF
cdr3_nt: TGTGCCTGGAACGGGGGCCCCCAAGAGACCCAGTACTTC
j_call: TRBJ2-5
d_call: .
v_call: TRBV30
clone_size: .

cdr3_aa: CAWSTGANYGYTF
cdr3_nt: TGTGCCTGGAGTACTGGGGCCAACTATGGCTACACCTTC
j_call: TRBJ1-2
d_call: .
v_call: TRBV30
clone_size: .

cdr3_aa: CASKPPLKDYTDTQYF
cdr3_nt: TGTGCCAGCAAGCCTCCGCTCAAGGACTACACAGATACGCAGTATTTT
j_call: TRBJ2-3
d_call: .
v_call: TRBV7-9
clone_size: .

cdr3_aa: CASSESTGAGNSPLHF
cdr3_nt: TGTGCCAGCAGTGAATCGACAGGGGCAGGGAATTCACCCCTCCACTTT
j_call: TRBJ1-6
d_call: TRBD1
v_call: TRBV6-1
clone_size: .

cdr3_aa: CSARVMGGYTF
cdr3_nt: TGCAGTGCTAGAGTAATGGGTGGCTACACCTTC
j_call: TRBJ1-2
d_call: .
v_call: TRBV20-1
clone_size: .

cdr3_aa: CASSYSRSRSYNTEAFF
cdr3_nt: TGTGCCAGCAGTTACTCGAGGTCCAGGTCCTATAACACTGAAGCTTTCTTT
j_call: TRBJ1-1
d_call: .
v_call: TRBV6-5
clone_size: .

cdr3_aa: CSPSGGALETQYF
cdr3_nt: TGCAGTCCCAGTGGGGGGGCCCTGGAGACCCAGTACTTC
j_call: TRBJ2-5
d_call: .
v_call: TRBV20-1
clone_size: .

cdr3_aa: CASSLLSGGMDTEAFF
cdr3_nt: TGTGCCAGCAGCCTCTTGTCAGGGGGCATGGACACTGAAGCTTTCTTT
j_call: TRBJ1-1
d_call: .
v_call: TRBV21-1
clone_size: once

cdr3_aa: CSVSIQGETQYF
cdr3_nt: TGCAGCGTCAGCATTCAAGGCGAGACCCAGTACTTC
j_call: TRBJ2-5
d_call: .
v_call: TRBV29-1
clone_size: .

cdr3_aa: CASSIRGSETGRRNDQFF
cdr3_nt: TGTGCCAGTAGTATAAGGGGGTCCGAAACCGGCAGAAGAAATGATCAGTTCTTC
j_call: TRBJ2-1
d_call: .
v_call: TRBV19
clone_size: .

cdr3_aa: CASSHATEQYF
cdr3_nt: TGTGCCAGCAGCCACGCTACCGAGCAGTACTTC
j_call: TRBJ2-7
d_call: .
v_call: TRBV14
clone_size: .

cdr3_aa: CASSLGQGIAPLHF
cdr3_nt: TGTGCCAGTAGTTTAGGACAGGGTATTGCACCCCTCCACTTT
j_call: TRBJ1-6
d_call: TRBD1
v_call: TRBV19
clone_size: .

cdr3_aa: CASSWDRGLNTEAFF
cdr3_nt: TGCGCCAGCAGCTGGGACAGGGGTCTGAACACTGAAGCTTTCTTT
j_call: TRBJ1-1
d_call: TRBD1
v_call: TRBV5-1
clone_size: .

cdr3_aa: CASSQDAQGSYEQYF
cdr3_nt: TGTGCCAGCAGCCAAGATGCGCAGGGCTCCTACGAGCAGTACTTC
j_call: TRBJ2-7
d_call: .
v_call: TRBV4-2
clone_size: .

cdr3_aa: CASSLSVPPNEQFF
cdr3_nt: TGTGCCAGCAGCTTATCGGTACCTCCCAATGAGCAGTTCTTC
j_call: TRBJ2-1
d_call: .
v_call: TRBV7-3
clone_size: .

cdr3_aa: CASSSLGGGWEQYF
cdr3_nt: TGTGCCAGCAGTTCCCTCGGGGGAGGTTGGGAGCAGTACTTC
j_call: TRBJ2-7
d_call: .
v_call: TRBV6-1
clone_size: .